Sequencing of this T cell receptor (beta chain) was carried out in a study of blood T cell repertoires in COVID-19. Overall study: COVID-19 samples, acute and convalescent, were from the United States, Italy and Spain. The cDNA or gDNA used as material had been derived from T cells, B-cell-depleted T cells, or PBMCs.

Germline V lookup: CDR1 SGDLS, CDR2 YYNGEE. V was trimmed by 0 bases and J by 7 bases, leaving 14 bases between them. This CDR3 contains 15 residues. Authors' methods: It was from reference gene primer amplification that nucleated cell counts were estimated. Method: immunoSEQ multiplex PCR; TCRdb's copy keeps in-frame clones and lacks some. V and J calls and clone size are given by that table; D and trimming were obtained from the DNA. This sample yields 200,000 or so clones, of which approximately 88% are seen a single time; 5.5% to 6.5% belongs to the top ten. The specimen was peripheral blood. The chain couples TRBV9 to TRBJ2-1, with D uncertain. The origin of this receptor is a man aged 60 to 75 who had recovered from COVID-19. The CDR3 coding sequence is TGTGCCAGCAGCGTAGCGGCAGGCGTTGGGAATGAGCAGTTCTTC. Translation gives CASSVAAGVGNEQFF.